This TCR beta chain was recorded in a study of shared clonotypes between healthy human individuals. Using immunoSEQ multiplex PCR, the repertoire was profiled, and TCRdb retains in-frame clones only, with some absent. The sample yields about 980,000 clones, approximately 80% seen once. Remarks on this clone: Its antigen is still unknown.

Healthy HIV-negative adults without recent acute infections or vaccinations served as donors. The germline gives CDR1 MNHNY, CDR2 SVGAGI (reference sequence). The CDR3 extends over 16 amino acids. The V gene lost 2 bases and the J gene lost 9 bases, with 17 bases spanning the gap. General study points: Tissues were not sampled, only blood, and their repertoires likely differ.

The TCR originated in a man between 18 and 35 years old in good health. This chain connects TRBV6-6 to TRBJ1-6; D perhaps matches TRBD1 (6 bases). The source material was memory CD4+ T cells sorted from blood. Subset of the sample: CD45RA-negative fraction. CDR3 sequence: CASSYRSDSLSSPLHF. CDR3 DNA: TGTGCCAGCAGTTACCGTTCGGACAGTCTCTCTTCACCCCTCCACTTT.